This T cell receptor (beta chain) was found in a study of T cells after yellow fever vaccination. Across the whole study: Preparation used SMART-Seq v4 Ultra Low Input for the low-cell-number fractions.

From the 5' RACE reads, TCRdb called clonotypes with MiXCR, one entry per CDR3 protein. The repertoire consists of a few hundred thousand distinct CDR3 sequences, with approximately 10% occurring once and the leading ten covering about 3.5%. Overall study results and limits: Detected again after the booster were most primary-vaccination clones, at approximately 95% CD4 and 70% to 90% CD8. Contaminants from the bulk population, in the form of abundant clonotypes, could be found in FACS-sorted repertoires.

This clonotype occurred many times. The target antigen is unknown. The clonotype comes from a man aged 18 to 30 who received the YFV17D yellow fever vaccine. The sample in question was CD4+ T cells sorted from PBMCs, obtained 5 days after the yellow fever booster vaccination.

The CDR3 spells CASGPWLGSNQPQHF. CDR3 DNA: TGTGCCAGCGGACCGTGGCTCGGAAGCAATCAGCCCCAGCATTTT. The chain is built from TRBV6-2 or TRBV6-3 and TRBJ1-5; no clear D gene. V was cut by 8 bases and J by 1 base, with 15 bases left in between. Germline assignment: CDR1 MNHEY and CDR2 SVGEGT. The CDR3 covers 15 residues.